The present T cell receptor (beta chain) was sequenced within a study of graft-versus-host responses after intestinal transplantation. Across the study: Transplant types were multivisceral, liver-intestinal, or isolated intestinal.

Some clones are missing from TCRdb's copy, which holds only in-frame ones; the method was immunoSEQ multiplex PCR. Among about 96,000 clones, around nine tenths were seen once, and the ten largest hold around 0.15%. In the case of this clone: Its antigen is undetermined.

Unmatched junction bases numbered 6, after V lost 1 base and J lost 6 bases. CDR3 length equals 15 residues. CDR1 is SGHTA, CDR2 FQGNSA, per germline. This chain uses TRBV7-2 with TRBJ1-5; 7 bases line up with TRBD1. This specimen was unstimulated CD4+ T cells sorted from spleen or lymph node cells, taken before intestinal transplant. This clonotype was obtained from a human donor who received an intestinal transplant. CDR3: CASSLGGGLGQPQHF. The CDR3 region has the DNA TGTGCCAGCAGCTTAGGAGGGGGCCTCGGTCAGCCCCAGCATTTT.